Below are 29 T cell receptor beta chains sequenced from a single sample in a study of neurological immune-mediated disorders. TCRdb independently ran MiXCR on the 5' RACE reads; one entry per CDR3 protein. The sample contains tens of thousands of distinct CDR3 sequences, under 4.5% of which appear only once. The sequencing input was PBMCs. Receptors originate from a woman between 50 and 59 years old with multiple sclerosis.

The chain carries TRBV7-2 and TRBJ2-1, with 13 bases matching TRBD2. Germline CDR1 reads SGHTA; CDR2 reads FQGNSA. The V segment lost 8 bases and the J segment 6 bases; nucleotides outside the gene matches: 4. The CDR3 is made up of 14 amino acids. Written as DNA, the CDR3 is TGTGCCAGCGGTGGGACTAGCGGGGTCAATGAGCAGTTCTTC. Residues: CASGGTSGVNEQFF.

This clonotype has at least ten counts. This chain uses TRBV12-3 or TRBV12-4 with TRBJ1-2; D uncertain. V was cut by 6 bases and J by 1 base, with 9 bases left in between. The CDR3 is 13 amino acids. CDR3 sequence: CASRAVINYGYTF. The CDR3 DNA sequence: TGTGCCAGCAGGGCCGTTATTAACTATGGCTACACCTTC.

In this sample, this clonotype turned up many times. One end of the junction varies from germline; a read error may be responsible. The chain uses TRBV20-1 and TRBJ2-7; TRBD2 is a possible D gene (7 bases). The V gene's germline CDR1 is DFQATT and CDR2 SNEGSKA (reference sequence). The CDR3 runs to 10 residues. CDR3 in amino acids: CSAGGEGGLF. In DNA form, the CDR3 reads TGCAGTGCTGGAGGGGAGGGGGGGCTATTC.

At least ten counts were recorded for this clonotype. This rearrangement joins TRBV20-1 to TRBJ2-7; D assignment may be TRBD1 or TRBD2 (6 bases each). This CDR3 region has 21 residues. CDR1 is DFQATT and CDR2 is SNEGSKA in the germline V gene (reference sequence). V was clipped by 0 bases and J by 0 bases, with 30 bases between them. CDR3 loop: CSARDWGSGAPQGGSSYEQYF. The CDR3 nucleotides read TGCAGTGCTAGAGATTGGGGCTCCGGGGCCCCACAAGGGGGGAGCTCCTACGAGCAGTACTTC.

This clonotype was found many times. The rearrangement links TRBV20-1 to TRBJ2-7; no clear D gene. Germline V gives CDR1 DFQATT, CDR2 SNEGSKA (reference sequence). The CDR3 runs to 12 residues. Trimming took off 5 bases at V and 5 bases at J, with 13 bases between the two ends. The CDR3 coding sequence is TGCAGTGCTTCGACAAACAACAACGAGCAGTACTTC. It translates to CSASTNNNEQYF.

Many counts were recorded for this clonotype. This chain connects TRBV20-1 to TRBJ2-7, with 11 bases matching TRBD2. The J segment lost 3 bases and the V segment lost 0 bases, leaving 7 bases of the junction unmatched. The germline V gene has CDR1 DFQATT and CDR2 SNEGSKA (reference sequence). The CDR3 is made up of 16 amino acids. Written as DNA, the CDR3 is TGCAGTGCTAGAGAGGCTAGCGGGGGGCCCCGCTACGAGCAGTACTTC. This gives the protein CSAREASGGPRYEQYF.

This clonotype has at least ten counts. The chain carries TRBV6-5 and TRBJ2-7; D unclear. CDR3 length equals 17 residues. Looked up from germline, CDR1 is MNHEY and CDR2 is SVGAGI. Deletions cut 0 bases from V and 0 bases from J, with 15 bases between. The CDR3 DNA sequence: TGTGCCAGCAGTTACTCGATGCGGCGGTCGAGCTCCTACGAGCAGTACTTC. Protein: CASSYSMRRSSSYEQYF.

In this sample, this clonotype turned up many times. The chain links TRBV6-6 to TRBJ2-3; 8 bases are a match to TRBD1. Germline V gene lookup returns CDR1 MNHNY and CDR2 SVGAGI (reference sequence). Trimming at V came to 2 bases and at J to 7 bases, leaving 8 bases not matched to a gene. The CDR3 spans 15 residues. CDR3 protein: CASSYPWQGANTQYF. CDR3 nucleotides: TGTGCCAGCAGTTACCCGTGGCAGGGGGCGAATACGCAGTATTTT.

This clonotype appeared many times. An end of the junction differs from the germline gene, which may be a read error. V is TRBV7-7 and J is TRBJ2-1; the match to TRBD1 covers 7 bases. Germline V lookup: CDR1 SSHAT, CDR2 FNYEAQ (reference sequence). CDR3 size: 13 residues. The CDR3 spells CASSLGGLDEQFF. The CDR3 DNA reads TGTGCTAGCAGCTTAGGGGGCCTCGATGAGCAGTTCTTC.

This clonotype was counted ten times or more. The rearrangement joins TRBV20-1 to TRBJ1-1, with D perhaps matching TRBD1 (5 bases). Trimming removed 0 bases from V and 2 bases from J, with 13 bases in between. This CDR3 comprises 15 residues. Germline loops: CDR1 DFQATT, CDR2 SNEGSKA (reference sequence). CDR3 DNA: TGCAGTGCTAGAGACGACCAGGGCGGTAACACTGAAGCTTTCTTT. Protein sequence: CSARDDQGGNTEAFF.

This clonotype showed up many times. Germline is not matched at one junction end, which may reflect a read error. This rearrangement joins TRBV18 to TRBJ1-1; D is unclear. The CDR3 covers 14 residues. Germline CDR1 and CDR2: KGHSH and LQKENI. CDR3 sequence: CASSPYDETTEAFF. As DNA, the CDR3 is TGTGCCAGCTCACCCTACGACGAGACTACTGAAGCCTTCTTT.

This clonotype was seen at least ten times. V is TRBV6-5 and J is TRBJ2-3; weak D call: TRBD2 (5 bases). V lost 2 bases, J lost 0 bases, and 6 bases lay in between. There are 14 residues in the CDR3. Germline V gives CDR1 MNHEY, CDR2 SVGAGI. This CDR3 reads CASSYPGSTDTQYF. In DNA, the CDR3 is TGTGCCAGCAGTTACCCGGGGAGCACAGATACGCAGTATTTT.

At least ten counts were recorded for this clonotype. V gene TRBV7-6 combines with J gene TRBJ2-7; D call uncertain. V was shortened by 5 bases and J by 7 bases, with 21 bases between the two germline ends. The germline gives CDR1 SGHVS, CDR2 FNYEAQ. This CDR3 comprises 15 residues. This CDR3 is CASSKTRSPYEEQYF. DNA for the CDR3: TGTGCCAGCAGCAAAACTCGTTCTCCCTACGAGGAGCAGTACTTC.

V gene TRBV4-3 combines with J gene TRBJ1-6; unclear D gene. The CDR3 has 13 residues. CDR1 is LGHNA, CDR2 YSLEER, per germline. V was shortened by 3 bases and J by 9 bases, with 9 bases between the two germline ends. The CDR3 loop is CASSHSPSSPLHF. The CDR3 nucleotides read TGCGCCAGCAGCCACTCACCCTCTTCACCCCTCCACTTT.

This clonotype was seen at least ten times. CDR3 in DNA: TGCAGTGCTAGCCCCGGACAGGGGCTGTTTTTT. As protein: CSASPGQGLFF. The chain links TRBV20-1 to TRBJ1-4; 9 bases are shared with TRBD1. Germline CDR1 and CDR2: DFQATT and SNEGSKA (reference sequence). The CDR3 runs 11 residues. V was pared by 3 bases and J by 14 bases, with 4 bases of the junction left unmatched.

This clonotype occurred many times. The chain has TRBV28 and TRBJ2-7; 7 bases line up with TRBD1. This CDR3 contains 15 residues. The J segment lost 0 bases and the V segment lost 3 bases, leaving 5 bases of the junction unmatched. Germline assignment: CDR1 MDHEN and CDR2 SYDVKM. The CDR3 coding sequence is TGTGCCAGCAGTTTCAATACAGGGGCCTCCTACGAGCAGTACTTC. This encodes CASSFNTGASYEQYF.

This clonotype was observed many times. The chain combines TRBV12-3 or TRBV12-4 with TRBJ1-6; D call uncertain. Deletions cut 4 bases from V and 13 bases from J, with 14 bases between. The CDR3 contains 13 residues. This CDR3 is CASSSDHGQPLHF. CDR3 coding DNA: TGTGCCAGCAGTTCCGATCATGGGCAGCCCCTCCACTTT.

The chain has TRBV12-3 or TRBV12-4 and TRBJ2-2; D possibly matches TRBD1 or TRBD2 (6 bases each). With 7 bases removed from V and 7 bases from J, the gap between germline ends came to 28 bases. CDR3 length: 18 residues. CDR3 nucleotides: TGTGCCAGCACTCAAGAACTGGGGCTAGGGGGGAGTAACGGGGAGCTGTTTTTT. Protein sequence: CASTQELGLGGSNGELFF.

This clonotype was detected many times. V usage is TRBV5-1 and J usage is TRBJ1-1, with 7 bases that match TRBD1. From germline, CDR1 is SGHRS and CDR2 YFSETQ. The CDR3 loop spans 14 amino acids. The J segment lost 0 bases and the V segment lost 7 bases, leaving 6 bases of the junction unmatched. The CDR3 nucleotides are TGCGCCAGCGGATTGGGACAGTTGAACACTGAAGCTTTCTTT. This encodes CASGLGQLNTEAFF.

The chain employs TRBV5-1 and TRBJ2-1; D uncertain. Germline assignment: CDR1 SGHRS and CDR2 YFSETQ. CDR3 length: 17 residues. Trimming took off 0 bases at V and 0 bases at J, with 13 bases between the two ends. The CDR3: CASSLEPFQSSYNEQFF. The CDR3 DNA follows: TGCGCCAGCAGCTTGGAGCCCTTTCAGAGCTCCTACAATGAGCAGTTCTTC.

This clonotype was counted ten times or more. The chain uses TRBV4-3 and TRBJ1-2; tentatively, D is TRBD1 (5 bases). This CDR3 region has 13 residues. Germline V gene lookup returns CDR1 LGHNA and CDR2 YSLEER. The ends were cut back, 4 bases at V and 2 bases at J, with 8 bases in the middle. The CDR3 bases are TGCGCCAGCAGCCCGGGGGACAACTATGGCTACACCTTC. It translates to CASSPGDNYGYTF.

This clonotype has a count of ten or more. The chain carries TRBV20-1 and TRBJ1-4, with a weak D call TRBD1 (6 bases). Germline V gene data show CDR1 as DFQATT and CDR2 as SNEGSKA (reference sequence). CDR3 length equals 13 residues. The V gene lost 2 bases and the J gene lost 8 bases, with 12 bases spanning the gap. DNA for the CDR3: TGCAGTGCTAGACGGGCAGGGGAAGAAAAACTGTTTTTT. Amino acid sequence: CSARRAGEEKLFF.

This clonotype has a count of ten or more. This rearrangement joins TRBV6-5 to TRBJ1-5, with a possible D match to TRBD1 (6 bases). CDR1 MNHEY and CDR2 SVGAGI come from the germline V gene. The CDR3 covers 15 residues. V lost 6 bases, J lost 5 bases, and 17 bases lay in between. The DNA for the CDR3 is TGTGCCAGCAGCCAACGCCGGGACAAATATCAGCCCCAGCATTTT. Its translation is CASSQRRDKYQPQHF.

This clonotype was detected many times. Written as DNA, the CDR3 is TGTGCCAGCCGAGACAGGGGTCTCGTGAAAGTGGATACGCAGTATTTT. As protein: CASRDRGLVKVDTQYF. V and J are TRBV5-6 and TRBJ2-3; 8 bases are a match to TRBD1. The CDR3 totals 16 residues. Germline values: CDR1 SGHDT, CDR2 YYEEEE. Losses at the gene ends were 7 bases for V and 6 bases for J; bases not matched to a gene: 16.

This clonotype was counted ten times or more. DNA of the CDR3: TGTGCCAGCAGCCAAGAGGTAGCGAGCTCTGGAAACACCATATATTTT. Its protein product is CASSQEVASSGNTIYF. The chain is built from TRBV4-2 and TRBJ1-3; D ambiguous. The ends were cut back, 0 bases at V and 0 bases at J, with 9 bases in the middle. The CDR3 contains 16 residues. Germline loops: CDR1 LGHNA, CDR2 YNFKEQ.

This clonotype was detected ten times or more. The genes are TRBV20-1 and TRBJ2-3; tentatively, D is TRBD2 (5 bases). The CDR3 is made up of 15 amino acids. Germline V CDR1 and CDR2: DFQATT, SNEGSKA (reference sequence). V lost 1 base to trimming and J lost 0 bases, with 11 bases between them. The CDR3 nucleotides read TGCAGTGCTAGAGCCCCGGGATATAGCACAGATACGCAGTATTTT. As protein: CSARAPGYSTDTQYF.

This clonotype was detected many times. The rearrangement uses TRBV9 and TRBJ1-4; D unclear. V lost 4 bases and J 8 bases, leaving 18 bases between the germline ends. CDR3 length: 15 residues. Germline lookup yields CDR1 SGDLS and CDR2 YYNGEE. DNA of the CDR3: TGTGCCAGCAGCCCTGGACCCGCGCCGAAGGAAAAACTGTTTTTT. It is translated as CASSPGPAPKEKLFF.

There are many counts of this clonotype. The chain carries TRBV3-1 and TRBJ1-2, with D uncertain. This CDR3 spans 13 amino acids. Germline lookup yields CDR1 LGHDT and CDR2 YNNKEL (reference sequence). V was trimmed by 0 bases and J by 3 bases, leaving 5 bases between them. The CDR3 sequence is CASSQDWDYGYTF. DNA for the CDR3: TGTGCCAGCAGCCAAGACTGGGACTATGGCTACACCTTC.

This rearrangement joins TRBV7-8 to TRBJ2-2; no firm D call. There are 15 residues in the CDR3. Germline V gene sequence: CDR1 SGHVS, CDR2 FQNEAQ. The V end was cut by 2 bases, the J end by 4 bases, with 11 bases between. For the CDR3, the DNA is TGTGCCAGCAGCTTACTGAGTTGGGGCACCGGGGAGCTGTTTTTT. Encoded protein: CASSLLSWGTGELFF.